In its sample, the clone carrying this TCR beta chain was seen a few times. The entry originates in a study of response to subunit inactivated influenza vaccine. Trimming took off 3 bases at V and 7 bases at J, with 10 bases between the two ends. CDR1 is MNHEY, CDR2 SMNVEV, per germline (reference sequence). There are 14 residues in the CDR3. TCRdb re-called the RT-PCR reads with MiXCR, one entry per CDR3 protein. The sample shows 800,000 or so distinct CDR3 sequences, 20% to 25% of them seen only once. This chain uses TRBV27 with TRBJ1-6, with D unclear. The receptor comes from a man aged 50-60 years who received an inactivated influenza vaccine. The specimen comprised PBMCs from blood, sampled around 5 days after vaccination. The CDR3 DNA is TGTGCCAGCAGTTTTGAGACGCCCAATTCACCCCTCCACTTT. Its translation: CASSFETPNSPLHF.